Presented here are 3 T cell receptor beta chains from one specimen sequenced in a study of cytomegalovirus exposure and HLA in healthy donors. 13 Jbeta primers and 60 Vbeta primers were used for the PCR. Sequenced by immunoSEQ multiplex PCR; TCRdb stores in-frame clones only, minus some. This table has hundreds of thousands of clones, just over 70% appearing once. The material sequenced was PBMCs. The origin of the receptors is a female donor in good health and CMV-seronegative.

This chain joins TRBV7-9 and TRBJ2-7, with 14 bases matching TRBD2. Germline values: CDR1 SEHNR, CDR2 FQNEAQ (reference sequence). V gave up 6 bases and J gave up 1 base; unmatched junction bases: 5. There are 16 residues in the CDR3. DNA of the CDR3: TGTGCCAGCAGGGGACTAGCGGGAGCACCTTCCTACGAGCAGTACTTC. Amino acid sequence: CASRGLAGAPSYEQYF. The full variable domain, its missing parts supplied by reference TRBV7-9 and TRBJ2-7, is DTGVSQNPRHKITKRGQNVTFRCDPISEHNRLYWYRQTLGQGPEFLTYFQNEAQLEKSRLLSDRFSAERPKGSFSTLEIQRTEQGDSAMYLCASRGLAGAPSYEQYFGPGTRLTVT.

The V gene is TRBV29-1, the J gene TRBJ1-2; D may be TRBD1 (6 bases). With 1 base removed from V and 5 bases from J, the gap between germline ends came to 11 bases. The CDR3 has 13 residues. The V gene's germline CDR1 is SQVTM and CDR2 ANQGSEA. The CDR3 sequence: CSVEGRQGYGYTF. CDR3 DNA sequence: TGCAGCGTTGAAGGCAGGCAGGGGTATGGCTACACCTTC.

This chain connects TRBV7-9 to TRBJ2-7; 7 positions match TRBD1. The CDR3 runs 14 residues. CDR1 and CDR2 (germline): SEHNR, FQNEAQ (reference sequence). The trim removed 2 bases at V and 3 bases at J, leaving 4 bases unmatched. The CDR3 loop is CASSLYGTDYEQYF. The CDR3 DNA sequence: TGTGCCAGCAGCTTATACGGGACAGACTACGAGCAGTACTTC.